This entry lists 3 T cell receptor beta chains sequenced from one sample in a study of blood T cell repertoires in COVID-19. Repertoires were generated with immunoSEQ multiplex PCR, while TCRdb's copy carries only in-frame clones and drops some. The table lists around 300,000 clones, just under 90% of them singletons, with roughly 1.8% in the top ten. Material for sequencing was PBMCs or T cells enriched from blood (not recorded which). Receptor source: a woman aged 55-69 years who had recovered from COVID-19.

CDR3 residues: CASSFGTGVTEAFF. The CDR3 DNA reads TGTGCCAGCAGCTTCGGGACAGGGGTCACTGAAGCTTTCTTT. The chain is built from TRBV5-6 and TRBJ1-1, with TRBD1 matching 10 bases. The CDR3 is 14 amino acids. J lost 4 bases, V lost 2 bases, and 2 bases had no gene match. Per the germline V gene, CDR1 is SGHDT and CDR2 is YYEEEE.

The V call is TRBV7-3, the J call TRBJ2-6; weak D call: TRBD1 (6 bases). Looked up from germline, CDR1 is SGHTA and CDR2 is FQGTGA. V lost 5 bases to trimming and J lost 2 bases, with 10 bases between them. This CDR3 is 15 amino acids long. The CDR3 DNA sequence: TGTGCCAGCAGCCTATCAGGGGCTGGGGCCAACGTCCTGACTTTC. This encodes CASSLSGAGANVLTF. Complete variable domain (other parts from reference TRBV7-3 and TRBJ2-6): GAGVSQTPSNKVTEKGKYVELRCDPISGHTALYWYRQSLGQGPEFLIYFQGTGAADDSGLPNDRFFAVRPEGSVSTLKIQRTERGDSAVYLCASSLSGAGANVLTFGAGSRLTVL.

The genes are TRBV2 and TRBJ2-5, with D possibly matching TRBD2 (7 bases). The CDR3 contains 15 residues. Deletions cut 7 bases from V and 3 bases from J, with 18 bases between. Looked up from germline, CDR1 is SNHLY and CDR2 is FYNNEI. The CDR3: CASKDRLAGEETQYF. The CDR3 DNA reads TGTGCCAGCAAGGACAGACTAGCAGGGGAAGAGACCCAGTACTTC.